This T cell receptor beta chain originates from a study of human T cells and chemical hapten exposure. Whole-study findings and limits: As the donors had alopecia, their immune response may differ from healthy people's.

Noted time point: pre-sensitization, week 0. Stated treatment: therapeutic diphenylcyclopropenone sensitization with weekly scalp DPC. Concerning this clonotype itself: What it recognizes is unknown.

One entry per CDR3 protein results from TCRdb running MiXCR on the RACE reads. This table holds about 120,000 distinct CDR3 sequences, around an eighth found once. The germline V gene encodes CDR1 SGHTA and CDR2 FQGNSA. The germline V and J ends were trimmed by 5 bases and 8 bases, with 18 bases remaining between them. The CDR3 covers 14 residues. The source of this sequence is a woman under 30 with alopecia areata. Some clones in this sample may be carry-over from other donors' samples. V gene TRBV7-2 combines with J gene TRBJ1-2, with D maybe TRBD1 (5 bases). The sample in question was whole blood, obtained in connection with sensitization to the hapten diphenylcyclopropenone (DPC). CDR3 residues: CASSPGQGKSGYTF. The CDR3, as DNA: TGTGCCAGCAGCCCCGGGCAGGGAAAGAGCGGCTACACCTTC.